This TCR beta chain originates from a study of Ad26.COV2.S vaccination and SARS-CoV-2 variants. Overall study: Once, or twice with 56 days between doses, Ad26.COV2.S was given intramuscularly.

Germline V CDR1 and CDR2: SGHTA, FQGNSA. This CDR3 has 13 amino acids. V lost 7 bases and J 1 base, leaving 10 bases between the germline ends. Details on this clone: What it binds is unknown.

This table comes from immunoSEQ multiplex PCR, and its TCRdb copy is limited to in-frame clones, with some not included. This table holds 440,000 or so clones, 90% found once. Study outcomes and limitations: Higher spike-specific TCR breadth was found in vaccine recipients than in placebo recipients.

As to treatment: 19 received Ad26.COV2.S at low or high dose, single or two shots; roughly five received placebo; per-sample allocation not given. Sampling was done on day 63 after the first vaccine or placebo injection. Boston provided a donor who was an adult aged 18-55 years. The clonotype originates from a person between 18 and 65 years old who received the Ad26.COV2.S COVID-19 vaccine or a placebo. This chain joins TRBV7-2 and TRBJ2-5; D gene uncertain. The sequenced sample was peripheral blood, obtained in a trial of Ad26.COV2.S vaccine versus placebo. The CDR3 sequence: CASTSSVQETQYF. CDR3 sequence (DNA): TGTGCCAGCACCTCATCGGTCCAAGAGACCCAGTACTTC. Supplemented by reference TRBV7-2 and TRBJ2-5, the full variable domain reads GAGVSQSPSNKVTEKGKDVELRCDPISGHTALYWYRQSLGQGLEFLIYFQGNSAPDKSGLPSDRFSAERTGGSVSTLTIQRTQQEDSAVYLCASTSSVQETQYFGPGTRLLVL.